This TCR beta chain appears in the sequencing data of a study of blood T cell repertoires in COVID-19. The CDR3 covers 12 residues. Germline V lookup: CDR1 MNHEY, CDR2 SVGAGI. V was clipped by 8 bases and J by 8 bases, with 12 bases between them. Clones were sequenced by immunoSEQ multiplex PCR, and TCRdb holds only the in-frame ones, with some missing. Among a few hundred thousand clones listed, roughly 80% were seen once. The sequence was obtained from a woman aged 35 to 49 with acute COVID-19. The chain couples TRBV6-5 to TRBJ1-4; D remains ambiguous. The sequenced sample consisted of PBMCs or T cells enriched from blood (not recorded which). This CDR3 reads CASGRGGEKLFF. DNA of the CDR3: TGTGCCAGCGGGAGAGGTGGCGAAAAACTGTTTTTT.